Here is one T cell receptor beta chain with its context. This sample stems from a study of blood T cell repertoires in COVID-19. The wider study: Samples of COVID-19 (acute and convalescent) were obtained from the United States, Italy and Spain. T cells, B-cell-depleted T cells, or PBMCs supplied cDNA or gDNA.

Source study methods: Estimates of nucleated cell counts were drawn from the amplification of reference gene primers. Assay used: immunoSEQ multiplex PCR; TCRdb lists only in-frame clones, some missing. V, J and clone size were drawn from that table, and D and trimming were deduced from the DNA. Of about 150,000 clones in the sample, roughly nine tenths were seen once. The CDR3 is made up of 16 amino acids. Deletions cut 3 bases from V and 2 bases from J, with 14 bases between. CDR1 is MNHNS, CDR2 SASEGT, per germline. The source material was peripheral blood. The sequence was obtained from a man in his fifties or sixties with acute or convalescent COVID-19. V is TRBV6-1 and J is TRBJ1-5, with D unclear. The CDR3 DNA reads TGTGCCAGCAGTGAGCCCCGACGAGGCGGCAATCAGCCCCAGCATTTT. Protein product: CASSEPRRGGNQPQHF.